The next 21 T cell receptor beta chains were all read from a single sample in a study of T cells expressing NK-cell markers. TCRdb reprocessed the 5' RACE reads and stores each CDR3 protein as one record, lacking DNA. The sample totals a few hundred thousand distinct CDR3 sequences; its top ten clones hold roughly 5.5%. Sequencing used blood T cells: a sorted CD56 or NKG2C T cell subset, CD4+ or CD8+ T cells, or bulk PBMC T cells (not recorded which). The source is a man aged 18 to 69 in good health.

This chain connects TRBV5-1 to TRBJ2-7; TCRdb names TRBD2, which stays unverified in the absence of DNA. The CDR3 has 15 amino acids. Looked up from germline, CDR1 is SGHRS and CDR2 is YFSETQ. The CDR3 loop reads CASSLGGDGRYEQYF.

V and J are TRBV5-1 and TRBJ2-3; TCRdb picks TRBD2, but there is no DNA to check that call. The CDR3 is 16 amino acids. Germline CDR1 and CDR2: SGHRS and YFSETQ. The CDR3 loop is CASSRALAGGPDTQYF.

V and J are TRBV7-2 and TRBJ2-7; lacking DNA, the TRBD2 call made by TCRdb goes unchecked. This CDR3 comprises 17 residues. CDR1 SGHTA and CDR2 FQGNSA come from the germline V gene. CDR3 loop: CASSFRDGDSGSYEQYF.

The chain is built from TRBV2 and TRBJ2-2. CDR1 and CDR2 (germline): SNHLY, FYNNEI. The CDR3 spans 14 residues. CDR3 loop: CASSDSRVSGELFF.

This CDR3 is CASSLRQGTLNYGYTF. The rearrangement uses TRBV5-4 and TRBJ1-2; TCRdb selects TRBD1, and the lack of DNA leaves this call unchecked. This CDR3 comprises 16 residues. Per the germline V gene, CDR1 is SGHNT and CDR2 is YYREEE (reference sequence).

This sequence joins TRBV11-2 and TRBJ1-6; the D gene TCRdb calls, TRBD1, cannot be checked with no DNA. CDR1 is SGHAT, CDR2 FQNNGV, per germline. CDR3 length: 15 residues. This chain's CDR3 is CASSSGTAYNSPLHF.

The chain joins TRBV10-3 to TRBJ2-7; TCRdb reports TRBD1, a call that lacks DNA to check it against. Germline-derived CDR1 and CDR2 are ENHRY and SYGVKD. The CDR3 is 17 amino acids. The CDR3 here is CAIRGGQGTALSYEQYF.

The rearrangement uses TRBV5-6 and TRBJ2-2. This CDR3 is 15 amino acids long. Germline V gene lookup returns CDR1 SGHDT and CDR2 YYEEEE. CDR3 in amino acids: CASSLFNRNTGELFF.

The genes are TRBV12-3 or TRBV12-4 and TRBJ1-2. CDR3 length: 15 amino acids. This CDR3 reads CASSVRHGANYGYTF.

The chain uses TRBV20-1 and TRBJ1-2; TCRdb outputs TRBD1, but without DNA this stays unchecked. The germline CDR1 and CDR2 sequences are DFQATT and SNEGSKA (reference sequence). The CDR3 contains 13 residues. This CDR3 reads CSARSGGRDGYTF.

V gene TRBV5-5 combines with J gene TRBJ1-3; as DNA is missing, the TRBD1 call by TCRdb cannot be tested. Germline V gene lookup returns CDR1 SGHKS and CDR2 YYEKEE (reference sequence). This CDR3 has 15 amino acids. The CDR3 region is CASSLGQGLRNTIYF. The variable domain in full, completed from reference TRBV5-5 and TRBJ1-3, reads DAGVTQSPTHLIKTRGQQVTLRCSPISGHKSVSWYQQVLGQGPQFIFQYYEKEERGRGNFPDRFSARQFPNYSSELNVNALLLGDSALYLCASSLGQGLRNTIYFGEGSWLTVV.

The chain has TRBV9 and TRBJ2-3; lacking DNA, the TRBD1 call made by TCRdb goes unchecked. The CDR3 loop spans 16 amino acids. Germline CDR1 reads SGDLS; CDR2 reads YYNGEE. The CDR3 loop is CASSVSQGTGLDTQYF.

This chain links TRBV6-1 with TRBJ2-3; TCRdb returns TRBD1, unconfirmable since there is no DNA. Germline loops: CDR1 MNHNS, CDR2 SASEGT. This CDR3 is built from 15 residues. This chain's CDR3 is CASMIFGTPTDTQYF.

V and J are TRBV6-1 and TRBJ2-7. This CDR3 is 15 amino acids long. The germline V gene encodes CDR1 MNHNS and CDR2 SASEGT. The CDR3 spells CASRERPANSYEQYF.

The chain couples TRBV5-1 to TRBJ1-1. This CDR3 contains 17 residues. Germline loops: CDR1 SGHRS, CDR2 YFSETQ. CDR3 region: CASSLAGSLQMNTEAFF.

The V and J genes are TRBV2 and TRBJ2-5; the D call of TRBD1 rests on TCRdb alone, since no DNA is present to check it. CDR1 is SNHLY and CDR2 is FYNNEI in the germline V gene. The CDR3 consists of 15 residues. The CDR3 reads CASRLRDRASGTQYF.

This chain joins TRBV5-1 and TRBJ1-2; the D call of TRBD1 rests on TCRdb alone, since no DNA is present to check it. Germline CDR1 is SGHRS and CDR2 is YFSETQ. The CDR3 consists of 16 residues. CDR3 residues: CASSLVMGESDYGYTF.

This rearrangement joins TRBV7-2 to TRBJ2-1; TCRdb's D call of TRBD1 is untestable without DNA. The CDR3 is 16 residues long. Germline CDR1 and CDR2: SGHTA and FQGNSA. The chain's CDR3 is CASSLRGGTGYNEQFF.

J is TRBJ2-2 and V is TRBV6-1; TCRdb indicates TRBD1, and absent DNA this call remains unverified. Germline lookup yields CDR1 MNHNS and CDR2 SASEGT. This CDR3 region has 14 residues. The CDR3: CASRDSGGSGELFF.

The chain couples TRBV6-6 to TRBJ1-1. Germline V gene sequence: CDR1 MNHNY, CDR2 SVGAGI (reference sequence). The CDR3 covers 13 residues. CDR3 amino acids: CASIYGENTEAFF.

The chain uses TRBV7-2 and TRBJ2-5; TCRdb's D call of TRBD1 is untestable without DNA. This CDR3 contains 14 residues. CDR1 is SGHTA, CDR2 FQGNSA, per germline. CDR3 sequence: CASSLGAGEETQYF.